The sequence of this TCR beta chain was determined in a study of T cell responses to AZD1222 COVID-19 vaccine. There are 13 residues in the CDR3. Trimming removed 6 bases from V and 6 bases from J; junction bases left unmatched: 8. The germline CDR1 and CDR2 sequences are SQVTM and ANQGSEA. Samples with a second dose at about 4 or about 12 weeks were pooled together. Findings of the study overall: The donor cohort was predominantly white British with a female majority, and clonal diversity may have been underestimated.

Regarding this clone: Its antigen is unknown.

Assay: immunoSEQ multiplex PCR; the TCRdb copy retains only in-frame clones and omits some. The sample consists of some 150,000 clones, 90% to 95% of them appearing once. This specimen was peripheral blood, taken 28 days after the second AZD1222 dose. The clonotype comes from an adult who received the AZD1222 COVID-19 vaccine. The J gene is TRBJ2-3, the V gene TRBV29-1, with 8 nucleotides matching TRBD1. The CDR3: CSVVTTGGDTQYF. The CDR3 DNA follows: TGCAGCGTGGTTACCACAGGGGGGGATACGCAGTATTTT.